Each of the 26 T cell receptor beta chains below was sequenced from the same sample in a study of blood T cell repertoires in COVID-19. The assay was immunoSEQ multiplex PCR, and TCRdb's table has in-frame clones only and misses some. Of a few hundred thousand clones listed, 80% to 85% were seen once; the top ten hold around 2.7%. Sequencing was performed on peripheral blood. These receptors came from a woman in her twenties or thirties who had recovered from COVID-19.

This chain uses TRBV28 with TRBJ1-5, with 7 positions matching TRBD1. Looked up from germline, CDR1 is MDHEN and CDR2 is SYDVKM. This CDR3 region has 16 residues. V shed 5 bases and J 0 bases; nucleotides not matched to a gene: 7. The CDR3 coding sequence is TGTGCCAGCAGTCCCCGGACAGGAAATAGCAATCAGCCCCAGCATTTT. Amino acid sequence: CASSPRTGNSNQPQHF.

This chain links TRBV2 with TRBJ1-5; D gene unclear. CDR1 is SNHLY, CDR2 FYNNEI, per germline. CDR3 length equals 13 residues. Trimming shortened V by 5 bases and J by 10 bases, and 15 bases separated the two germline ends. CDR3 in DNA: TGTGCCAGCAGTCTAATCCCAATCACCCCCCAGCATTTT. Translated: CASSLIPITPQHF.

The chain employs TRBV5-1 and TRBJ1-2; maybe TRBD1 (6 bases). Germline V gives CDR1 SGHRS, CDR2 YFSETQ. This CDR3 is 13 amino acids long. Trimming removed 6 bases from V and 7 bases from J, with 16 bases in between. The CDR3 nucleotides are TGCGCCAGCACGTTTCAGGGGTCAGGTGGCTACACCTTC. Protein product: CASTFQGSGGYTF.

This chain uses TRBV6-6 with TRBJ2-1, with 8 bases identical to TRBD2. The CDR3 extends over 15 amino acids. Trimming at V came to 7 bases and at J to 6 bases, leaving 11 bases not matched to a gene. Per germline, CDR1 MNHNY and CDR2 SVGAGI (reference sequence). CDR3 amino acids: CASKSQPGGPNEQFF. The CDR3 coding sequence is TGTGCCAGCAAGTCTCAACCGGGAGGGCCCAATGAGCAGTTCTTC.

The V call is TRBV28, the J call TRBJ1-2, with no clear D. V dropped 8 bases and J dropped 8 bases, with 33 bases sitting between them. Germline CDR1 and CDR2: MDHEN and SYDVKM. This CDR3 comprises 18 residues. The CDR3 DNA reads TGTGCCAGCCTTTTCCGACTACTCCCGGGCACCTCGCTGGGAGGCTACACCTTC. Translating gives CASLFRLLPGTSLGGYTF.

V is TRBV2 and J is TRBJ2-2; D perhaps matches TRBD1 (5 bases). The V gene's germline CDR1 is SNHLY and CDR2 FYNNEI. The ends were cut back, 4 bases at V and 0 bases at J, with 9 bases in the middle. This CDR3 has 15 residues. The CDR3 DNA follows: TGTGCCAGCAGTGTGACAGCCGCGAACACCGGGGAGCTGTTTTTT. Translating gives CASSVTAANTGELFF. The whole variable domain, remainder taken from reference TRBV2 and TRBJ2-2, is EPEVTQTPSHQVTQMGQEVILRCVPISNHLYFYWYRQILGQKVEFLVSFYNNEISEKSEIFDDQFSVERPDGSNFTLKIRSTKLEDSAMYFCASSVTAANTGELFFGEGSRLTVL.

This clone was found many times. This chain links TRBV29-1 with TRBJ2-5; D gene ambiguous. Trimming pared 4 bases from V and 5 bases from J, leaving 11 bases between. Germline CDR1 SQVTM, CDR2 ANQGSEA. This CDR3 is built from 12 residues. In nucleotides, the CDR3 is TGCAGCGTTGCGACCCCGGGTGAGACCCAGTACTTC. This gives the protein CSVATPGETQYF.

This chain joins TRBV11-2 and TRBJ2-5; 9 nucleotides line up with TRBD2. Germline CDR1 SGHAT, CDR2 FQNNGV. V was clipped by 5 bases and J by 1 base; unmatched bases: 2. The CDR3 loop spans 14 amino acids. The DNA of the CDR3 is TGTGCCAGCAGCCCGGGACTAGCCCAAGAGACCCAGTACTTC. It translates to CASSPGLAQETQYF.

The chain joins TRBV29-1 to TRBJ2-3, with 8 bases matching TRBD1. The germline CDR1 and CDR2 sequences are SQVTM and ANQGSEA. Losses at the gene ends were 7 bases for V and 1 base for J; bases not matched to a gene: 4. This CDR3 is built from 13 residues. The CDR3 DNA reads TGCAGCGCTGGGACAGGCCGCACAGATACGCAGTATTTT. Amino acid sequence: CSAGTGRTDTQYF.

The chain uses TRBV5-1 and TRBJ2-3, with 8 positions matching TRBD1. The germline V gene has CDR1 SGHRS and CDR2 YFSETQ. Trimming took 4 bases from V and 0 from J; bases not matched to a gene: 4. The CDR3 covers 15 residues. CDR3 DNA sequence: TGCGCCAGCAGCCGCGGACAGGGTAGCACAGATACGCAGTATTTT. The encoded protein is CASSRGQGSTDTQYF.

The V call is TRBV3-1 (or the pseudogene TRBV3-2), the J call TRBJ2-1, with 12 bases aligning to TRBD1. The CDR3 length is 16 residues. Germline CDR1 and CDR2: LGHDT and YNNKEL (reference sequence). Trimming cost V 1 base and J 4 bases; bases outside gene matches: 2. The CDR3 reads CASSQGGQGAYNEQFF. Written as DNA, the CDR3 is TGTGCCAGCAGCCAAGGGGGACAGGGGGCTTACAATGAGCAGTTCTTC.

The chain has TRBV6-5 and TRBJ1-4; the D gene is possibly TRBD1 (5 bases). CDR3 length: 14 amino acids. Per the germline V gene, CDR1 is MNHEY and CDR2 is SVGAGI. The V and J ends lost 6 bases and 4 bases respectively, with 12 bases between them. This CDR3 reads CASSRTYFNEKLFF. CDR3 in DNA: TGTGCCAGCAGCCGGACATACTTTAATGAAAAACTGTTTTTT.

J is TRBJ2-3 and V is TRBV10-3, with D perhaps matching TRBD2 (6 bases). The germline gives CDR1 ENHRY, CDR2 SYGVKD. V was shortened by 6 bases and J by 0 bases, with 13 bases between the two germline ends. The CDR3 is 15 amino acids. This CDR3 is CAISQLEGSTDTQYF. Written as DNA, the CDR3 is TGTGCCATCAGCCAATTGGAGGGGAGCACAGATACGCAGTATTTT.

J is TRBJ1-5 and V is TRBV30, with 7 bases lining up with TRBD1. The J segment lost 1 base and the V segment lost 3 bases, leaving 6 bases of the junction unmatched. The germline CDR1 and CDR2 sequences are GTSNPN and SVGIG (reference sequence). The CDR3 consists of 15 residues. The CDR3 region is CAWRETGTSNQPQHF. The CDR3 DNA is TGTGCCTGGAGGGAGACAGGGACAAGCAATCAGCCCCAGCATTTT.

This clone has just a few counts. J is TRBJ1-1 and V is TRBV3-1 (or the pseudogene TRBV3-2), with a possible D match to TRBD1 (6 bases). The V end was cut by 4 bases, the J end by 1 base, with 13 bases between. This CDR3 comprises 15 residues. CDR1 LGHDT and CDR2 YNNKEL come from the germline V gene (reference sequence). The CDR3 spells CASSLWTATNTEAFF. DNA for the CDR3: TGTGCCAGCAGCCTATGGACAGCAACGAACACTGAAGCTTTCTTT.

The J gene is TRBJ2-1, the V gene TRBV30, with D possibly TRBD1 on 6 matching bases. Germline-derived CDR1 and CDR2 are GTSNPN and SVGIG (reference sequence). Trimming removed 5 bases from V and 4 bases from J, with 15 bases in between. The CDR3 spans 14 residues. The CDR3 region has the DNA TGTGCCTGGCGTCTTGGGGGCCCGTACAATGAGCAGTTCTTC. Translation: CAWRLGGPYNEQFF.

This clone was detected only once. The chain recombines TRBV5-1 with TRBJ2-3; a weak D match, TRBD1 (6 bases). Trimming removed 1 base at V and 3 bases at J, with 12 bases between. Germline CDR1 and CDR2: SGHRS and YFSETQ. This CDR3 comprises 15 residues. This chain's CDR3 is CASSLNGDTTDTQYF. In DNA, the CDR3 is TGCGCCAGCAGCTTGAATGGGGACACTACAGATACGCAGTATTTT.

As regards this clone: Other nucleotide sequences from this sample produce the same CDR3. The chain employs TRBV28 and TRBJ2-7; D is uncertain. The CDR3 runs to 12 residues. Germline CDR1 reads MDHEN; CDR2 reads SYDVKM. Trimming stripped 7 bases from V and 1 base from J, with 8 bases between. CDR3 sequence: CASTPGSYEQYF. CDR3 coding DNA: TGTGCCAGCACCCCCGGTTCCTACGAGCAGTACTTC.

The rearrangement joins TRBV7-2 to TRBJ1-1; 7 nucleotides align to TRBD1. Germline trimming cut 1 base from V and 5 bases from J; bases unmatched to any gene: 1. This CDR3 has 13 amino acids. The V gene's germline CDR1 is SGHTA and CDR2 FQGNSA. The DNA for the CDR3 is TGTGCCAGCAGCTTAGGGGGACAGACTGAAGCTTTCTTT. This codes for CASSLGGQTEAFF. Drawing the rest from reference TRBV7-2 and TRBJ1-1, the complete variable domain is GAGVSQSPSNKVTEKGKDVELRCDPISGHTALYWYRQSLGQGLEFLIYFQGNSAPDKSGLPSDRFSAERTGGSVSTLTIQRTQQEDSAVYLCASSLGGQTEAFFGQGTRLTVV.

The chain combines TRBV6-5 with TRBJ2-3; the match to TRBD2 covers 9 bases. This CDR3 is 15 amino acids long. Germline CDR1 reads MNHEY; CDR2 reads SVGAGI. With V trimmed by 8 bases and J by 0 bases, 6 bases remained unmatched. The CDR3 nucleotides read TGTGCCAGCGAAGACCTAGCGGGAAGCACAGATACGCAGTATTTT. Protein sequence: CASEDLAGSTDTQYF.

The chain couples TRBV28 to TRBJ2-3; TRBD2 matches 13 bases. The CDR3 has 18 amino acids. V lost 5 bases, J lost 2 bases, and 10 bases stayed unmatched. Germline CDR1 is MDHEN and CDR2 is SYDVKM. The CDR3 DNA is TGTGCCAGCAGTACAAAGTCGGGGACTAGCGGGAACACAGATACGCAGTATTTT. Translating it yields CASSTKSGTSGNTDTQYF. Together with reference TRBV28 and TRBJ2-3, the CDR3 gives the full variable domain: DVKVTQSSRYLVKRTGEKVFLECVQDMDHENMFWYRQDPGLGLRLIYFSYDVKMKEKGDIPEGYSVSREKKERFSLILESASTNQTSMYLCASSTKSGTSGNTDTQYFGPGTRLTVL.

The chain has TRBV5-6 and TRBJ2-7; 7 bases fit TRBD2. Trimming at V came to 0 bases and at J to 0 bases, leaving 3 bases not matched to a gene. The CDR3 covers 15 residues. Germline V lookup: CDR1 SGHDT, CDR2 YYEEEE. This CDR3 is CASSLVGLSSYEQYF. The CDR3 bases are TGTGCCAGCAGCTTGGTGGGACTAAGCTCCTACGAGCAGTACTTC.

Only one count was recorded for this clone. The gene calls are TRBV28 and TRBJ1-5; 10 positions agree with TRBD1. This CDR3 has 17 residues. Unmatched junction bases numbered 8, after V lost 4 bases and J lost 2 bases. The germline CDR1 and CDR2 sequences are MDHEN and SYDVKM. CDR3 sequence: CASSSWGTGVGNQPQHF. CDR3 in DNA: TGTGCCAGCAGTTCCTGGGGGACAGGGGTCGGCAATCAGCCCCAGCATTTT.

The chain carries TRBV30 and TRBJ1-6; no definite D call. From germline, CDR1 is GTSNPN and CDR2 SVGIG (reference sequence). The CDR3 totals 13 residues. The V and J ends lost 5 bases and 5 bases respectively, with 10 bases between them. In nucleotides, the CDR3 is TGTGCCTGGGCTCGGGAGAATAATTCACCCCTCCACTTT. Encoded protein: CAWARENNSPLHF.

V and J are TRBV2 and TRBJ2-2; possibly TRBD2 for D (5 bases). Trimming removed 6 bases at V and 3 bases at J, with 11 bases between. The CDR3 consists of 14 residues. Germline V CDR1 and CDR2: SNHLY, FYNNEI. The CDR3 DNA reads as TGTGCCAGCAGGTGGACTCCCCACACCGGGGAGCTGTTTTTT. Translation: CASRWTPHTGELFF. The full variable domain, rest sourced from reference TRBV2 and TRBJ2-2, is EPEVTQTPSHQVTQMGQEVILRCVPISNHLYFYWYRQILGQKVEFLVSFYNNEISEKSEIFDDQFSVERPDGSNFTLKIRSTKLEDSAMYFCASRWTPHTGELFFGEGSRLTVL.

This chain connects TRBV30 to TRBJ2-7; 10 positions agree with TRBD1. This CDR3 is 12 amino acids long. Germline V gene sequence: CDR1 GTSNPN, CDR2 SVGIG (reference sequence). V was clipped by 5 bases and J by 3 bases; unmatched bases: 1. The CDR3 DNA reads TGTGCCTGGGGGACAGGGGACTACGAGCAGTACTTC. Its translation: CAWGTGDYEQYF.